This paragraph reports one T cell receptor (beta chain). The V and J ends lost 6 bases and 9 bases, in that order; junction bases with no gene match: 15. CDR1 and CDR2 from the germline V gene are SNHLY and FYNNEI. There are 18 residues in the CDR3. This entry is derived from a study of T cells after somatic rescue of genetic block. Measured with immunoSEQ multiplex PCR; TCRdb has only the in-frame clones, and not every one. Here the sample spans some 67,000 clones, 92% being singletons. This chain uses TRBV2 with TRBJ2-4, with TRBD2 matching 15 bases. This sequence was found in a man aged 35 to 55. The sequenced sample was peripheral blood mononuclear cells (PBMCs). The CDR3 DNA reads TGTGCCAGCAGGGGACTAGCGGGGGGCTGGGGCATCCGTTCCATTCAGTACTTC. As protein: CASRGLAGGWGIRSIQYF.